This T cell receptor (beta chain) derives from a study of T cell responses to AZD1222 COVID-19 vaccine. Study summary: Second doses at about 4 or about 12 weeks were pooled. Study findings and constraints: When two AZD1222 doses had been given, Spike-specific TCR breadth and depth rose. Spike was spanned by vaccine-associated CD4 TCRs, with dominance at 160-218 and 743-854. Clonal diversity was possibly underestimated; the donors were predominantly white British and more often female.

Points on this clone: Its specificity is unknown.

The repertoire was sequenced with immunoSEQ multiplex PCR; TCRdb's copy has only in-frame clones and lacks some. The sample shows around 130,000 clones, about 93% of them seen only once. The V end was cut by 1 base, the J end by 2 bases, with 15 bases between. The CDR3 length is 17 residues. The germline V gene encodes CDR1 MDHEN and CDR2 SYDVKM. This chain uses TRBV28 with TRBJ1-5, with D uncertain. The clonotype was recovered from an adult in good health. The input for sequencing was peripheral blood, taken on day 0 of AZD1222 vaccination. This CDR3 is CASSLSAGSRGNQPQHF. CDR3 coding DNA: TGTGCCAGCAGTTTATCGGCAGGTTCTAGGGGCAATCAGCCCCAGCATTTT.